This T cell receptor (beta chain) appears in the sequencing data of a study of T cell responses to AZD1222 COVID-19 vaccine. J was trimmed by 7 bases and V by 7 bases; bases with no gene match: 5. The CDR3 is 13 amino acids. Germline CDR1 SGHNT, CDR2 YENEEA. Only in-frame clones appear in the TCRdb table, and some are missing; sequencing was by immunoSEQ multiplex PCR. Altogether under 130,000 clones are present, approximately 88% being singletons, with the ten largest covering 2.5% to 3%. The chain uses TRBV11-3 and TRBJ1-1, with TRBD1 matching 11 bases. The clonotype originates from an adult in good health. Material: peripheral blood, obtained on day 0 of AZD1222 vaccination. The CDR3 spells CASKGQGAGEAFF. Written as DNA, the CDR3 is TGTGCCAGCAAAGGACAGGGGGCTGGTGAAGCTTTCTTT.